This T cell receptor beta chain was sequenced in a study of CD8+CD57+ T cells in acquired aplastic anemia. This clonotype has at least ten counts. What it binds is unknown. CDR3 length: 15 residues. Trimming removed 0 bases from V and 4 bases from J, with 13 bases in between. Germline-derived CDR1 and CDR2 are DFQATT and SNEGSKA (reference sequence). According to the study, genomic DNA was the template for TCR beta VDJ and CDR3 profiling. TCRdb called the reads again in MiXCR, with one record for every CDR3 protein. The sample lists more than 150,000 distinct CDR3 sequences; around half were seen once. Study-level points and caveats: Patients and controls shared twenty-nine CD8+ CDR3 sequences, which appeared highly expressed in patients and within their immunodominant clones.

Previously, flow cytometry had revealed CD8+CD57+ cell expansion in the patients chosen for sequencing. The clonotype was recovered from a human donor with aplastic anemia. The chain joins TRBV20-1 to TRBJ2-4, with no clear D. Specimen: sorted CD4+, CD8+, or CD8+CD57+ T cells (not recorded which) from PBMCs. The CDR3 DNA sequence: TGCAGTGCTAGAGATCACACTATCGAAAAAAACATTCAGTACTTC. Its translation is CSARDHTIEKNIQYF.